The 23 T cell receptor beta chains presented below share a single source sample, sequenced in a study of Graves' ophthalmopathy and Graves' hyperthyroidism. The sequenced template was RNA, covering the TCR beta CDR3 region. HTBI-primed RT-PCR formed the first round, and a multiplex PCR formed the second. TCRdb itself ran the multiplex PCR reads through MiXCR, one entry per CDR3 protein. The table has approximately 1.2 million distinct CDR3 sequences, about two fifths seen once; the top ten hold more than 9.5%. Sequenced: peripheral blood or thyroid tissue (not recorded which). These receptors all come from an adult man with Graves' hyperthyroidism.

This clonotype was seen at least ten times. The chain couples TRBV25-1 to TRBJ1-6; D might be TRBD1 (5 bases). The CDR3 is 13 residues long. Per germline, CDR1 MGHDK and CDR2 SYGVNS. V gave up 1 base and J gave up 8 bases, with 6 bases separating them. This CDR3 is CASSEWGDSPLHF. The CDR3 DNA reads TGTGCCAGCAGTGAATGGGGGGATTCACCCCTCCACTTT.

This clonotype was picked up many times. The V call is TRBV5-1, the J call TRBJ2-7, with TRBD1 matching 11 bases. From germline, CDR1 is SGHRS and CDR2 YFSETQ. With 0 bases clipped from V and 5 bases from J, the junction kept 4 bases outside the gene matches. The CDR3 covers 15 residues. The CDR3 loop reads CASSLVGTGGNEQYF. The DNA of the CDR3 is TGCGCCAGCAGCTTGGTTGGGACAGGGGGGAACGAGCAGTACTTC.

This clonotype was seen repeatedly, ten times or more. V usage is TRBV10-3 and J usage is TRBJ1-1; no firm D call. Germline values: CDR1 ENHRY, CDR2 SYGVKD. V lost 6 bases to trimming and J lost 4 bases, with 15 bases between them. The CDR3 runs 14 residues. DNA of the CDR3: TGTGCCATCAGGGGAGTTACGGGGATCACTGAAGCTTTCTTT. This sequence encodes CAIRGVTGITEAFF.

This rearrangement joins TRBV7-9 to TRBJ2-7; D is unresolved. V was clipped by 10 bases and J by 3 bases, with 22 bases between them. Germline CDR1 and CDR2: SEHNR and FQNEAQ (reference sequence). The CDR3 consists of 15 residues. As DNA, the CDR3 is TGTGCCAACACGATCGGACCTCCCGAACGCTACGAGCAGTACTTC. Its translation is CANTIGPPERYEQYF.

The J gene is TRBJ1-4, the V gene TRBV19; D call uncertain. V lost 1 base and J 3 bases, leaving 9 bases between the germline ends. There are 15 residues in the CDR3. Per germline, CDR1 LNHDA and CDR2 SQIVND (reference sequence). The CDR3 protein is CASSIAAGPNEKLFF. DNA of the CDR3: TGTGCCAGTAGTATAGCCGCAGGCCCTAATGAAAAACTGTTTTTT. Using reference TRBV19 and TRBJ1-4 for the parts outside the CDR3, the full variable domain is DGGITQSPKYLFRKEGQNVTLSCEQNLNHDAMYWYRQDPGQGLRLIYYSQIVNDFQKGDIAEGYSVSREKKESFPLTVTSAQKNPTAFYLCASSIAAGPNEKLFFGSGTQLSVL.

There are many counts of this clonotype. The chain has TRBV2 and TRBJ2-7; D unresolved. Trimming stripped 7 bases from V and 6 bases from J, with 16 bases between. The CDR3 runs to 13 residues. Looked up from germline, CDR1 is SNHLY and CDR2 is FYNNEI. The CDR3 reads CASTRDAGSEQYF. The CDR3 coding sequence is TGTGCCAGCACCAGAGACGCCGGATCCGAGCAGTACTTC.

The chain couples TRBV7-9 to TRBJ2-5, with 10 nucleotides matching TRBD2. J lost 11 bases, V lost 5 bases, and 14 bases had no gene match. Germline V gene lookup returns CDR1 SEHNR and CDR2 FQNEAQ (reference sequence). This CDR3 contains 15 residues. In nucleotides, the CDR3 is TGTGCCAGCAGCGACACAGGGGGACTAGCGAGAGAGCAGTACTTC. This encodes CASSDTGGLAREQYF.

The rearrangement joins TRBV11-1 to TRBJ2-7; D remains unclear. Germline CDR1 reads SGHAT; CDR2 reads FQDESV (reference sequence). This CDR3 region has 16 residues. Deletions cut 5 bases from V and 4 bases from J, with 21 bases between. The CDR3 sequence is CASSQDRAQGYYEQYF. In nucleotides, the CDR3 is TGTGCCAGCAGCCAAGATAGGGCCCAAGGGTATTACGAGCAGTACTTC.

Worth noting for this clonotype: The junction departs from germline at one end; a sequencing error may be responsible. The chain joins TRBV7-7 to TRBJ1-5, with D unresolved. CDR3 length: 13 amino acids. Per the germline V gene, CDR1 is SSHAT and CDR2 is FNYEAQ (reference sequence). In nucleotides, the CDR3 is TGTGCTAGCAGCTTAAACATTGGTCAGCCCCAGCATTTT. Translation: CASSLNIGQPQHF.

This clonotype was observed a few times. The CDR3 protein is CASSRGRREAPNEKLFF. The CDR3 coding sequence is TGTGCCAGCAGCCGAGGACGGAGAGAGGCCCCTAATGAAAAACTGTTTTTT. V is TRBV5-4 and J is TRBJ1-4; the D is unclear. CDR1 SGHNT and CDR2 YYREEE come from the germline V gene (reference sequence). The CDR3 runs to 17 residues. V was clipped by 4 bases and J by 3 bases, with 19 bases between them.

This clonotype showed up just a few times. The chain combines TRBV15 with TRBJ1-5; D unclear. The ends were cut back, 0 bases at V and 0 bases at J, with 9 bases in the middle. The CDR3 extends over 16 amino acids. Germline V gene data show CDR1 as LNHNV and CDR2 as YYDKDF (reference sequence). The CDR3 DNA follows: TGTGCCACCAGCAGAGATGCGGGCCTTAGCAATCAGCCCCAGCATTTT. This codes for CATSRDAGLSNQPQHF.

This clonotype showed up many times. The V and J genes are TRBV18 and TRBJ2-5; perhaps D is TRBD1 or TRBD2 (5 bases each). With 8 bases removed from V and 1 base from J, the gap between germline ends came to 14 bases. CDR3 length equals 14 residues. The V gene's germline CDR1 is KGHSH and CDR2 LQKENI. In nucleotides, the CDR3 is TGTGCCAGCAGCCCCAGTGGGGGCCAAGAGACCCAGTACTTC. Protein product: CASSPSGGQETQYF.

This clonotype was counted at least ten times. The chain uses TRBV15 and TRBJ1-5; D not certain. The CDR3 is 12 amino acids. V was clipped by 5 bases and J by 9 bases, with 11 bases between them. Germline CDR1 LNHNV, CDR2 YYDKDF (reference sequence). CDR3 sequence (DNA): TGTGCCACCAGCGCTGCGGGAAGGCCCCAGCATTTT. It is translated as CATSAAGRPQHF.

The rearrangement uses TRBV4-1 and TRBJ2-5; D is uncertain. With 4 bases removed from V and 7 bases from J, the gap between germline ends came to 19 bases. Germline assignment: CDR1 MGHRA and CDR2 YSYEKL. The CDR3 totals 15 residues. The CDR3 DNA is TGCGCCAGCAGCCCCCGTTATCCTCCCTTAGGGACCCAGTACTTC. It specifies CASSPRYPPLGTQYF.

This clonotype was recorded at least ten times. This chain uses TRBV2 with TRBJ1-1, with 7 bases fitting TRBD1. The CDR3 is made up of 14 amino acids. J gave up 6 bases and V 6 bases, and 10 bases lay outside the gene matches. From germline, CDR1 is SNHLY and CDR2 FYNNEI. The CDR3 loop reads CASRGLRGLAEAFF. The CDR3, as DNA: TGTGCCAGCAGAGGGCTGAGGGGGCTCGCTGAAGCTTTCTTT.

This chain uses TRBV25-1 with TRBJ2-7; 7 nucleotides line up with TRBD1. Trimming took 4 bases from V and 0 from J; bases not matched to a gene: 12. This CDR3 contains 17 residues. Germline CDR1 and CDR2: MGHDK and SYGVNS. The CDR3 nucleotides read TGTGCCAGCAGTGGGGGGACAGTCCATGGGAGCTCCTACGAGCAGTACTTC. Translated: CASSGGTVHGSSYEQYF.

This clonotype was observed a few times. CDR3 DNA: TGTGCCAGCAGCCCCCGGGGGCGGACCTACGAGCAGTACTTC. The encoded protein is CASSPRGRTYEQYF. The J gene is TRBJ2-7, the V gene TRBV10-3, with D tentatively TRBD1 or TRBD2 (6 bases each). The V and J ends lost 10 bases and 2 bases respectively, with 18 bases between them. Germline V gives CDR1 ENHRY, CDR2 SYGVKD. This CDR3 is 14 amino acids long.

This clonotype appeared a few times. This chain joins TRBV6-5 and TRBJ2-1; the D is unclear. There are 11 residues in the CDR3. Germline CDR1 MNHEY, CDR2 SVGAGI. V lost 4 bases and J 6 bases, leaving 4 bases between the germline ends. This CDR3 is CASSLGNEQFF. DNA of the CDR3: TGTGCCAGCAGTTTGGGCAATGAGCAGTTCTTC.

This clonotype was counted many times. CDR3 nucleotides: TGTGCCAGCACCGGGGCTTGGGGAGATCAGCCCCAGCATTTT. Residues: CASTGAWGDQPQHF. The V gene is TRBV12-3 or TRBV12-4, the J gene TRBJ1-5; D might be TRBD1 (5 bases). The CDR3 runs 14 residues. Trimming took off 7 bases at V and 5 bases at J, with 15 bases between the two ends.

The genes are TRBV19 and TRBJ2-2, with D maybe TRBD1 (5 bases). Germline V CDR1 and CDR2: LNHDA, SQIVND (reference sequence). V was trimmed by 0 bases and J by 2 bases, leaving 13 bases between them. The CDR3 sequence is 17 residues long. Written as DNA, the CDR3 is TGTGCCAGTAGTATAGATTCTCCGCAGGGAAACACCGGGGAGCTGTTTTTT. Protein: CASSIDSPQGNTGELFF.

In its sample, this clonotype was seen many times. J is TRBJ2-2 and V is TRBV24-1; no firm D call. CDR3 size: 13 residues. The germline V gene encodes CDR1 KGHDR and CDR2 SFDVKD. V was trimmed by 10 bases and J by 8 bases, leaving 16 bases between them. For the CDR3, the DNA is TGTGCCACTGCTGGGGTACTACAAGGGGAGCTGTTTTTT. It is translated as CATAGVLQGELFF.

This clonotype was seen only a few times. The V call is TRBV11-2, the J call TRBJ2-5; TRBD2 aligns across 8 bases. The CDR3 is made up of 16 amino acids. CDR1 is SGHAT and CDR2 is FQNNGV in the germline V gene. The V and J ends lost 2 bases and 3 bases, in that order; junction bases with no gene match: 8. CDR3 residues: CASSLSPGLGEETQYF. CDR3 coding DNA: TGTGCCAGCAGCTTATCCCCGGGACTAGGAGAAGAGACCCAGTACTTC. The whole variable domain, filled in from reference TRBV11-2 and TRBJ2-5, reads EAGVAQSPRYKIIEKRQSVAFWCNPISGHATLYWYQQILGQGPKLLIQFQNNGVVDDSQLPKDRFSAERLKGVDSTLKIQPAKLEDSAVYLCASSLSPGLGEETQYFGPGTRLLVL.

This clonotype has a count of ten or more. The chain carries TRBV19 and TRBJ1-2; D gene uncertain. Per the germline V gene, CDR1 is LNHDA and CDR2 is SQIVND (reference sequence). The V end was cut by 3 bases, the J end by 0 bases, with 17 bases between. The length of the CDR3 is 17 residues. CDR3 in amino acids: CASSMNVGSQANYGYTF. The CDR3 coding sequence is TGTGCCAGTAGTATGAACGTCGGCAGCCAAGCTAACTATGGCTACACCTTC.